This TCR beta chain was observed in a study of T cell responses to AZD1222 COVID-19 vaccine. Overall study results and limits: Seropositive at baseline were only six or seven AZD1222 recipients. Vaccine-related CD4 TCRs covered spike, predominating at 160-218 and 743-854.

Details on this clone: The antigen is undetermined.

The table came from immunoSEQ multiplex PCR; TCRdb's copy has only in-frame clones and leaves some out. The sample carries about 170,000 clones, roughly 85% recorded once. The germline V gene has CDR1 LNHDA and CDR2 SQIVND (reference sequence). The CDR3 consists of 14 residues. Trimming stripped 4 bases from V and 3 bases from J, with 10 bases between. The sequencing here drew on peripheral blood, taken 28 days after the second AZD1222 dose. The V call is TRBV19, the J call TRBJ1-3, with D possibly being TRBD1 (6 bases). This sequence originates from an adult who received the AZD1222 COVID-19 vaccine. This chain's CDR3 is CASSTQGFGNTIYF. CDR3 nucleotides: TGTGCCAGTAGTACACAGGGCTTTGGAAACACCATATATTTT.